Below are 7 T cell receptor beta chains sequenced from a single sample in a study of shared clonotypes between healthy human individuals. This table comes from immunoSEQ multiplex PCR, and its TCRdb copy is limited to in-frame clones, with some not included. The sample lists approximately 330,000 clones; less than 85% were seen once. Sequencing used memory CD4+ T cells sorted from blood. Documented subset: CD45RA-negative fraction. The receptors were sampled from a man aged 25 to 40 in good health.

This chain links TRBV7-9 with TRBJ2-1, with TRBD1 identical over 9 bases. This CDR3 spans 17 amino acids. CDR1 is SEHNR, CDR2 FQNEAQ, per germline (reference sequence). With V trimmed by 1 base and J by 2 bases, 6 bases remained unmatched. This chain's CDR3 is CASSLGEWTGAYNEQFF. CDR3 nucleotides: TGTGCCAGCAGCTTAGGTGAATGGACAGGGGCCTACAATGAGCAGTTCTTC.

The genes are TRBV7-6 and TRBJ2-7, with 7 nucleotides matching TRBD1. Trimming removed 5 bases from V and 4 bases from J; junction bases left unmatched: 11. CDR3 size: 15 residues. Germline-derived CDR1 and CDR2 are SGHVS and FNYEAQ. The CDR3 coding sequence is TGTGCCAGCAGCCCCTCGGTGACAGGGATTTACGAGCAGTACTTC. This encodes CASSPSVTGIYEQYF.

This rearrangement joins TRBV18 to TRBJ2-1, with a weak D call TRBD1 (7 bases). V gave up 4 bases and J gave up 3 bases, with 16 bases separating them. The CDR3 is made up of 16 amino acids. Germline-derived CDR1 and CDR2 are KGHSH and LQKENI. Here the CDR3 DNA reads TGTGCCAGCTCACTACCCTCAGGGGGGAACTACAATGAGCAGTTCTTC. As protein: CASSLPSGGNYNEQFF.

The chain uses TRBV5-4 and TRBJ2-5; D gene ambiguous. In germline, CDR1 is SGHNT, CDR2 YYREEE (reference sequence). The V and J ends lost 3 bases and 2 bases respectively, with 11 bases between them. The CDR3 is 14 amino acids. The DNA of the CDR3 is TGTGCCAGCAGCTCGAGGATCTTACAAGAGACCCAGTACTTC. Protein sequence: CASSSRILQETQYF.

The chain recombines TRBV10-2 with TRBJ2-7; 7 positions agree with TRBD1. The CDR3 is 14 amino acids. CDR1 is WSHSY, CDR2 SAAADI, per germline. J gave up 1 base and V 6 bases, and 6 bases lay outside the gene matches. CDR3 DNA: TGCGCCAGCAGAAACAGGGGCTTATCCTACGAGCAGTACTTC. Translation gives CASRNRGLSYEQYF.

This chain connects TRBV5-4 to TRBJ2-3; weak D call: TRBD2 (6 bases). V dropped 7 bases and J dropped 2 bases, with 11 bases sitting between them. The length of the CDR3 is 13 residues. The germline gives CDR1 SGHNT, CDR2 YYREEE (reference sequence). CDR3 amino acids: CASRRAPTDTQYF. The CDR3 region has the DNA TGTGCCAGCCGGAGGGCCCCCACAGATACGCAGTATTTT. The full variable domain, rest sourced from reference TRBV5-4 and TRBJ2-3, is ETGVTQSPTHLIKTRGQQVTLRCSSQSGHNTVSWYQQALGQGPQFIFQYYREEENGRGNFPPRFSGLQFPNYSSELNVNALELDDSALYLCASRRAPTDTQYFGPGTRLTVL.

The genes are TRBV15 and TRBJ1-1; D might be TRBD1 (5 bases). The germline CDR1 and CDR2 sequences are LNHNV and YYDKDF (reference sequence). The ends were cut back, 0 bases at V and 7 bases at J, with 12 bases in the middle. This CDR3 comprises 14 residues. The CDR3 region is CATSRDSRGVEAFF. The CDR3 DNA sequence: TGTGCCACCAGCAGAGATAGTAGAGGGGTTGAAGCTTTCTTT.